This paragraph covers one TCR beta chain sequence. The data are from a study of blood T cell repertoires in COVID-19. At the level of the study: Specimens from acute and convalescent COVID-19 originated in the United States, Italy and Spain.

Those who participated ranged in age from about 18 to 89 years and resided in about two dozen US areas. Before being deemed recovered, Cohort 3 donors had two negative PCRs, clearance, or symptom resolution. Germline V gene sequence: CDR1 MGHRA, CDR2 YSYEKL. With V trimmed by 7 bases and J by 3 bases, 9 bases remained unmatched. CDR3 length: 15 residues. Original analysis: Researchers report that nucleated cell counts were estimated from reference gene primer amplification. The data were produced by immunoSEQ multiplex PCR, yet TCRdb's version contains in-frame clones alone and is incomplete. D and trimming were read from the DNA, whereas the V and J calls and clone size are those reported in that table. This sample carries about 250,000 clones, 84% of them seen once, and the ten largest clones take roughly 3.6%.

The V call is TRBV4-1, the J call TRBJ2-3; TRBD2 matches 8 bases. Sample: PBMCs or T cells enriched from blood (not recorded which). The sequence was obtained from a man in his fifties or sixties who had recovered from COVID-19. The chain's CDR3 is CASTSLAGMTDTQYF. The CDR3 region has the DNA TGCGCCAGCACCTCTTTAGCGGGAATGACAGATACGCAGTATTTT.